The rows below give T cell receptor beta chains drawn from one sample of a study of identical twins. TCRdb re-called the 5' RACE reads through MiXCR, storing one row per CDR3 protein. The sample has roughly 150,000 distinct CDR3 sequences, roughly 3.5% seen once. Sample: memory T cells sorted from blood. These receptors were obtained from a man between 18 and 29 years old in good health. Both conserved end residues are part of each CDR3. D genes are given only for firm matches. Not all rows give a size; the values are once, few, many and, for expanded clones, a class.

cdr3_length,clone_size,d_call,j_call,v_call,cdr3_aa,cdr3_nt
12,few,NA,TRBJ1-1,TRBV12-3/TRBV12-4,CASTSGSAEAFF,TGTGCCAGCACCTCGGGGTCCGCTGAAGCTTTCTTT
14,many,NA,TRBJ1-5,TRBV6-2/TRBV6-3,CASTVGGGGQPQHF,TGTGCCAGCACCGTGGGGGGAGGAGGACAGCCCCAGCATTTT
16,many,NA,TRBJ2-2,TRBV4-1,CASSQEVAMGTGELFF,TGCGCCAGCAGCCAAGAAGTCGCGATGGGCACCGGGGAGCTGTTTTTT
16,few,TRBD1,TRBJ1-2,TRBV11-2,CASSLDLSGTGLGYTF,TGTGCCAGCAGCTTAGATCTAAGCGGGACAGGGTTGGGCTACACCTTC
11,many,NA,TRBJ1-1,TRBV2,CASSGQTEAFF,TGTGCCAGCAGTGGACAGACTGAAGCTTTCTTT
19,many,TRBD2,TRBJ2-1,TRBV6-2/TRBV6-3,CASSYLKGLAEQRVREQFF,TGTGCCAGCAGTTACCTAAAAGGACTAGCGGAACAAAGGGTTCGGGAGCAGTTCTTC
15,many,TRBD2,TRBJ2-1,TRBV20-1,CSANLAGTVYNEQFF,TGCAGTGCTAACCTAGCGGGGACCGTTTACAATGAGCAGTTCTTC
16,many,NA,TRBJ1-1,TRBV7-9,CASSLEVPGARTEAFF,TGTGCCAGCAGCTTAGAGGTCCCGGGGGCAAGGACTGAAGCTTTCTTT
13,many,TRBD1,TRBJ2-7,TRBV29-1,CSVAGQATYEQYF,TGCAGCGTTGCGGGACAGGCGACCTACGAGCAGTACTTC
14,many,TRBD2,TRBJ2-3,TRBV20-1,CSVIRGSGTDTQYF,TGCAGTGTAATTCGCGGGAGTGGGACAGATACGCAGTATTTT
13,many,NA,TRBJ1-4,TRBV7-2,CASSIGVWEKLFF,TGTGCCAGCAGCATAGGGGTGTGGGAAAAACTGTTTTTT
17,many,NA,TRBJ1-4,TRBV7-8,CASSLGSGVVPNEKLFF,TGTGCCAGCAGCCTCGGATCGGGGGTTGTGCCTAATGAAAAACTGTTTTTT
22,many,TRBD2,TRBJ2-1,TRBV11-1,CASSLGPGTSGSPSYSYNEQFF,TGTGCCAGCAGCTTAGGGCCCGGGACTAGCGGGAGTCCCTCCTACTCCTACAATGAGCAGTTCTTC
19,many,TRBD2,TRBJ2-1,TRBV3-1,CASSPTSGRSQSSYNEQFF,TGTGCCAGCAGCCCCACTAGCGGGAGGTCCCAAAGCTCCTACAATGAGCAGTTCTTC
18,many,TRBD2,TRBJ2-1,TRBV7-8,CASSLWGWTSGSRNEQFF,TGTGCCAGCAGCTTATGGGGTTGGACTAGCGGGAGTCGGAATGAGCAGTTCTTC
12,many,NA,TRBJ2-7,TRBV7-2,CASSPPDYEQYF,TGTGCCAGCAGCCCCCCGGACTACGAGCAGTACTTC
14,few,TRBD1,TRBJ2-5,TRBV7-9,CASSLAGGRETQYF,TGTGCCAGCAGCTTAGCAGGGGGCCGGGAGACCCAGTACTTC
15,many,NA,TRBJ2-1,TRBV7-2,CASRQPGVRYNEQFF,TGTGCCAGCAGGCAACCGGGGGTACGGTACAATGAGCAGTTCTTC
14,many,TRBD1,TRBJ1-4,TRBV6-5,CASSSQGVGEKLFF,TGTGCCAGCAGTTCTCAGGGGGTCGGAGAAAAACTGTTTTTT
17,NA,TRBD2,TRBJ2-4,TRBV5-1,CASSGGTSGRSENIQYF,TGCGCCAGCAGCGGGGGGACTAGCGGGAGGTCAGAAAACATTCAGTACTTC
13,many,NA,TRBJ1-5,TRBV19,CASSGHLKQPQHF,TGTGCCAGTAGTGGACATTTAAAGCAGCCCCAGCATTTT
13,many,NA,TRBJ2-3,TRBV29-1,CSVEGRGADTQYF,TGCAGCGTTGAGGGTAGGGGAGCAGATACGCAGTATTTT
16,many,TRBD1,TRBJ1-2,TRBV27,CASSLLSGTGFYGYTF,TGTGCCAGCAGTTTATTGTCCGGGACAGGGTTCTATGGCTACACCTTC
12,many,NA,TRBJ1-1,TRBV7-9,CASSLYITEAFF,TGTGCCAGCAGCCTATACATCACTGAAGCTTTCTTT
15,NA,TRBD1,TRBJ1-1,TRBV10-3,CAISDRDRGPTEAFF,TGTGCCATCAGTGACAGAGACAGGGGGCCCACTGAAGCTTTCTTT
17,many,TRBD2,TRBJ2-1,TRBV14,CASSLKEGLAGNNEQFF,TGTGCCAGCAGCCTCAAAGAGGGACTAGCGGGTAATAATGAGCAGTTCTTC
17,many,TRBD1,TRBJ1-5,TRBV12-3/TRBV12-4,CASSFPQTGGSNQPQHF,TGTGCCAGCAGTTTCCCTCAGACAGGGGGTAGCAATCAGCCCCAGCATTTT
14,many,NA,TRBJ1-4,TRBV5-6,CASSLPGRTEKLFF,TGTGCCAGCAGCTTACCGGGACGTACGGAAAAACTGTTTTTT
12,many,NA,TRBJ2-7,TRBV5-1,CASSLDLARQYF,TGCGCCAGCAGCTTGGATCTGGCGCGGCAGTACTTC
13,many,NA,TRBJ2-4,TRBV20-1,CSARALAKNIQYF,TGCAGTGCTAGAGCCCTAGCCAAAAACATTCAGTACTTC
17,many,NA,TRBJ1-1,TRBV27,CASSPLGVQDLNTEAFF,TGTGCCAGCAGTCCCCTTGGGGTCCAAGACCTGAACACTGAAGCTTTCTTT
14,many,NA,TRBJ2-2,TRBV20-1,CSALGQGGTGELFF,TGCAGTGCTCTTGGGCAGGGTGGGACCGGGGAGCTGTTTTTT
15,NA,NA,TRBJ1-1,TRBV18,CASSLRQAAETEAFF,TGTGCCAGCTCACTTCGACAGGCCGCCGAGACTGAAGCTTTCTTT
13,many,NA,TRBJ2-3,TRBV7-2,CASSLIAKRTQYF,TGTGCCAGCAGCTTGATTGCGAAGCGGACGCAGTATTTT
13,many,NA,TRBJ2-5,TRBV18,CASSRDPSETQYF,TGTGCCAGCTCACGGGACCCCTCGGAGACCCAGTACTTC
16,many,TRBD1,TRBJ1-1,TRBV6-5,CASSYGTTGLGTEAFF,TGTGCCAGCAGTTACGGAACGACAGGGTTGGGAACTGAAGCTTTCTTT
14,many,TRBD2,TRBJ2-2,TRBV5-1,CASSVGTTTGELFF,TGCGCCAGCAGCGTTGGGACTACAACCGGGGAGCTGTTTTTT
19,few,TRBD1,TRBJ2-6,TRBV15,CATSDIRDSVYSGANVLTF,TGTGCCACCAGCGATATACGGGACAGTGTTTACTCTGGGGCCAACGTCCTGACTTTC
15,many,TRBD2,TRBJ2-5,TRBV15,CATKPVSGSGETQYF,TGTGCCACCAAGCCGGTTAGCGGGAGTGGAGAGACCCAGTACTTC
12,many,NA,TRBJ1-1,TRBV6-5,CASSSLDTEAFF,TGTGCCAGCAGCTCCCTGGACACTGAAGCTTTCTTT
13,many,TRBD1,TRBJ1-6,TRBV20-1,CSARQGENSPLHF,TGCAGTGCTAGACAGGGGGAGAATTCACCCCTCCACTTT